The 15 T cell receptor beta chains below all came from one sample that was sequenced in a study of cytomegalovirus exposure and HLA in healthy donors. The PCR used 60 Vbeta and 13 Jbeta primers. The repertoire was sequenced with immunoSEQ multiplex PCR; TCRdb's copy has only in-frame clones and lacks some. Of fewer than 130,000 clones in the sample, 79% were seen once. Sequencing was carried out using PBMCs. All receptors derive from a man aged 25-40 years in good health and CMV-seropositive.

The CDR3 DNA reads TGTGCCAGCACAGGAGGGGCCTACGAGCAGTACTTC. Translating gives CASTGGAYEQYF. The gene calls are TRBV6-5 and TRBJ2-7, with D perhaps matching TRBD2 (6 bases). Germline CDR1 is MNHEY and CDR2 is SVGAGI. The V and J ends lost 7 bases and 2 bases respectively, with 9 bases between them. This CDR3 has 12 residues.

About this clone: The sample has other DNA sequences that encode this CDR3 too. This rearrangement joins TRBV6-5 to TRBJ2-7, with 7 bases fitting TRBD2. The germline V gene encodes CDR1 MNHEY and CDR2 SVGAGI. The CDR3 runs 12 residues. Losses at the gene ends were 8 bases for V and 7 bases for J; bases not matched to a gene: 8. CDR3 sequence reads: CASSSGRVEQYF. As DNA, the CDR3 is TGTGCCAGCTCTAGCGGTCGGGTGGAGCAGTACTTC.

The chain joins TRBV2 to TRBJ2-3; possibly TRBD2 for D (5 bases). Germline V CDR1 and CDR2: SNHLY, FYNNEI. Trimming cost V 6 bases and J 4 bases, with 14 bases left between them. The CDR3 runs 14 residues. CDR3 DNA sequence: TGTGCCAGCAGATTCGACACCGGGGCAGATACGCAGTATTTT. This codes for CASRFDTGADTQYF.

This chain links TRBV25-1 with TRBJ2-5; TRBD1 might be the D (6 bases). The DNA end favors TRBJ2-7, so the J call may be wrong. Germline CDR1 and CDR2: MGHDK and SYGVNS. There are 12 residues in the CDR3. For the CDR3, the DNA is TGTGCCAGCAGTGTACAGGGCTACGAGCAGTACTTC. It encodes CASSVQGYEQYF.

CDR3 loop: CASSVGLYNEQFF. CDR3 nucleotides: TGTGCCAGCAGCGTGGGACTTTACAATGAGCAGTTCTTC. The V and J genes are TRBV2 and TRBJ2-1; possibly TRBD2 for D (6 bases). The CDR3 consists of 13 residues. V shed 6 bases and J shed 4 bases, with 10 bases lying between them. Germline CDR1 reads SNHLY; CDR2 reads FYNNEI.

This chain joins TRBV27 and TRBJ2-5, with 10 bases identical to TRBD2. With V trimmed by 2 bases and J by 5 bases, 5 bases remained unmatched. Per the germline V gene, CDR1 is MNHEY and CDR2 is SMNVEV (reference sequence). The CDR3 consists of 15 residues. The CDR3 reads CASSLERGGVETQYF. The CDR3 DNA is TGTGCCAGCAGTTTAGAGCGGGGGGGGGTTGAGACCCAGTACTTC.

V is TRBV28 and J is TRBJ1-6; tentatively, D is TRBD1 (5 bases). This CDR3 region has 15 residues. The germline V gene has CDR1 MDHEN and CDR2 SYDVKM. The V end lost 2 bases, the J end lost 9 bases, and 14 bases lay between the germline ends. DNA for the CDR3: TGTGCCAGCAGTTTAGGGCAGGGATACCGTTCACCCCTCCACTTT. This translates into CASSLGQGYRSPLHF.

V is TRBV7-2 and J is TRBJ2-1, with D unclear. The CDR3 sequence is 11 residues long. V lost 0 bases to trimming and J lost 10 bases, with 4 bases between them. In germline, CDR1 is SGHTA, CDR2 FQGNSA. This CDR3 reads CASSLALEQFF. The CDR3 DNA reads as TGTGCCAGCAGCTTAGCACTAGAGCAGTTCTTC.

The CDR3 region is CASGLGGDGYTF. Written as DNA, the CDR3 is TGTGCTAGTGGTTTGGGGGGCGATGGCTACACCTTC. The chain is built from TRBV12-5 and TRBJ1-2; possibly TRBD1 for D (5 bases). V lost 1 base, J lost 6 bases, and 6 bases lay in between. CDR1 is LGHNT, CDR2 FRNRAP, per germline. The CDR3 runs to 12 residues.

The chain couples TRBV19 to TRBJ1-5, with 7 bases lining up with TRBD1. The CDR3 extends over 16 amino acids. V shed 6 bases and J 0 bases; nucleotides not matched to a gene: 8. Germline V gene sequence: CDR1 LNHDA, CDR2 SQIVND (reference sequence). The CDR3 region is CASRGKGGYSNQPQHF. In nucleotides, the CDR3 is TGTGCCAGTAGGGGTAAAGGGGGCTATAGCAATCAGCCCCAGCATTTT.

The V gene is TRBV2, the J gene TRBJ2-5, with TRBD2 matching 7 bases. The CDR3 runs 15 residues. With V trimmed by 0 bases and J by 5 bases, 6 bases remained unmatched. Per the germline V gene, CDR1 is SNHLY and CDR2 is FYNNEI. Here the CDR3 DNA reads TGTGCCAGCAGTGAAGCGCTACGGGGAGGGGAGACCCAGTACTTC. Protein sequence: CASSEALRGGETQYF.

This chain uses TRBV27 with TRBJ2-1; weak D call: TRBD2 (6 bases). The V and J ends lost 7 bases and 7 bases respectively, with 20 bases between them. The CDR3 extends over 15 amino acids. Germline CDR1 and CDR2: MNHEY and SMNVEV (reference sequence). The CDR3 region is CASTFSIGGLNEQFF. CDR3 in DNA: TGTGCCAGCACCTTCTCGATCGGGGGTTTGAATGAGCAGTTCTTC.

This chain connects TRBV4-3 to TRBJ2-1; 9 bases agree with TRBD1. The germline V gene has CDR1 LGHNA and CDR2 YSLEER. The CDR3 length is 15 residues. The V gene end was trimmed by 3 bases and the J gene end by 6 bases; junction bases not matched to a gene: 6. The DNA for the CDR3 is TGCGCCAGCAGCCAGGGGACAGGGATCGGCAATGAGCAGTTCTTC. Amino acid sequence: CASSQGTGIGNEQFF.

This clone occurred once. As DNA, the CDR3 is TGTGCCAGTAGTACTCACAGGGGCCAAGAGACCCAGTACTTC. Residues: CASSTHRGQETQYF. The J gene is TRBJ2-5, the V gene TRBV19, with 7 bases fitting TRBD1. With V trimmed by 4 bases and J by 1 base, 3 bases remained unmatched. Germline CDR1 reads LNHDA; CDR2 reads SQIVND (reference sequence). The CDR3 loop spans 14 amino acids.

The CDR3 sequence is CASSLGDRPYEQYF. DNA for the CDR3: TGTGCCAGCAGCTTAGGGGACAGACCCTACGAGCAGTACTTC. The chain joins TRBV7-3 to TRBJ2-7; 7 bases agree with TRBD1. The CDR3 totals 14 residues. Trimming at V came to 2 bases and at J to 2 bases, leaving 3 bases not matched to a gene. Germline V gene sequence: CDR1 SGHTA, CDR2 FQGTGA.